This entry lists 16 T cell receptor beta chains sequenced from one sample in a study of T cells in Graves' hyperthyroidism and ophthalmopathy. Amplification targeted TCR beta CDR3 regions from RNA transcripts. Researchers ran a first-round RT-PCR on the TCR CDR3 using the HTBI primer set. TCRdb passed the multiplex PCR reads through MiXCR, listing each CDR3 protein once. The data contain fewer than 900,000 distinct CDR3 sequences, over 15% of them seen just once; the ten biggest clones take up about 8.4%. The sequencing sample was made of blood. These receptors were taken from a man aged 18 to 35 with Graves' hyperthyroidism.

CDR3 amino acids: CASSPREGTTEAFF. The CDR3 DNA reads TGTGCCAGCAGTCCCCGAGAGGGAACCACTGAAGCTTTCTTT. This sequence joins TRBV6-2 or TRBV6-3 and TRBJ1-1; D call uncertain. The CDR3 contains 14 residues. The germline V gene encodes CDR1 MNHEY and CDR2 SVGEGT. V dropped 5 bases and J dropped 4 bases, with 14 bases sitting between them.

In its sample, this clonotype was seen a few times. The chain recombines TRBV2 with TRBJ2-6; a weak D match, TRBD1 (7 bases). The V and J ends lost 8 bases and 0 bases respectively, with 17 bases between them. Germline-derived CDR1 and CDR2 are SNHLY and FYNNEI. This CDR3 region has 17 residues. Written as DNA, the CDR3 is TGTGCCAGCGGAGGGGGACAGCCCTTCTCTGGGGCCAACGTCCTGACTTTC. Translation: CASGGGQPFSGANVLTF.

In this sample, this clonotype turned up many times. V gene TRBV11-1 combines with J gene TRBJ1-6; D unclear. The CDR3 runs 16 residues. Trimming removed 5 bases at V and 8 bases at J, with 19 bases between. Germline assignment: CDR1 SGHAT and CDR2 FQDESV (reference sequence). The DNA for the CDR3 is TGTGCCAGCAGCCGCCCCCGAGGACGGCCCTATTCACCCCTCCACTTT. It translates to CASSRPRGRPYSPLHF.

V is TRBV5-4 and J is TRBJ1-2; TRBD1 is a possible D gene (5 bases). From germline, CDR1 is SGHNT and CDR2 YYREEE (reference sequence). The CDR3 contains 14 residues. V lost 1 base and J lost 3, with 10 bases in between. This CDR3 reads CASSLPSGDYGYTF. CDR3 nucleotide sequence: TGTGCCAGCAGCTTGCCGTCGGGGGACTATGGCTACACCTTC.

The table lists this clonotype with many counts. This chain uses TRBV29-1 with TRBJ2-5, with D possibly being TRBD1 (7 bases). The CDR3 contains 12 residues. The V gene lost 4 bases and the J gene lost 5 bases, with 11 bases spanning the gap. Germline V gene lookup returns CDR1 SQVTM and CDR2 ANQGSEA. The CDR3 DNA is TGCAGCGTTGCAGGGGGGAGGGAGACCCAGTACTTC. Translating it yields CSVAGGRETQYF.

The gene calls are TRBV27 and TRBJ1-6; no firm D call. This CDR3 spans 17 amino acids. The germline gives CDR1 MNHEY, CDR2 SMNVEV (reference sequence). V was cut by 5 bases and J by 5 bases, with 19 bases left in between. The CDR3 DNA sequence: TGTGCCAGCAGTAGTCTATTGTCTGACAACAATAATTCACCCCTCCACTTT. It encodes CASSSLLSDNNNSPLHF.

This clonotype showed up many times. V is TRBV12-3 or TRBV12-4 and J is TRBJ2-5; perhaps TRBD2 as D (6 bases). The CDR3 runs to 15 residues. The ends were cut back, 6 bases at V and 7 bases at J, with 21 bases in the middle. CDR3 region: CASSPTGPEGGTQYF. CDR3 nucleotides: TGTGCCAGCAGCCCAACGGGGCCGGAGGGAGGGACCCAGTACTTC.

V is TRBV19 and J is TRBJ1-1; 7 nucleotides agree with TRBD1. The CDR3 is 15 amino acids. Germline V gene data show CDR1 as LNHDA and CDR2 as SQIVND (reference sequence). Unmatched junction bases numbered 6, after V lost 4 bases and J lost 1 base. The DNA for the CDR3 is TGTGCCAGTAGTAGAGGGGGCAGGGCGAACACTGAAGCTTTCTTT. Protein sequence: CASSRGGRANTEAFF. Drawing the rest from reference TRBV19 and TRBJ1-1, the complete variable domain is DGGITQSPKYLFRKEGQNVTLSCEQNLNHDAMYWYRQDPGQGLRLIYYSQIVNDFQKGDIAEGYSVSREKKESFPLTVTSAQKNPTAFYLCASSRGGRANTEAFFGQGTRLTVV.

At least ten counts were recorded for this clonotype. The rearrangement links TRBV6-2 or TRBV6-3 to TRBJ2-1, with 8 positions matching TRBD2. This CDR3 comprises 19 residues. CDR1 and CDR2 (germline): MNHEY, SVGEGT. After removal of 3 bases from V and 0 bases from J, the junction contained 13 bases not matched to a gene. CDR3 sequence (DNA): TGTGCCAGCAGTTATTCGAATGGCGGGAGGACGAGCTCCTACAATGAGCAGTTCTTC. Amino acids: CASSYSNGGRTSSYNEQFF.

In this sample, this clonotype turned up many times. This rearrangement joins TRBV28 to TRBJ2-2; no firm D call. Germline V gives CDR1 MDHEN, CDR2 SYDVKM. The CDR3 covers 16 residues. Trimming took off 2 bases at V and 1 base at J, with 11 bases between the two ends. The CDR3 sequence is CASSLLWGKNTGELFF. CDR3 nucleotides: TGTGCCAGCAGTTTACTTTGGGGAAAGAACACCGGGGAGCTGTTTTTT.

This clonotype was seen only a few times. The chain links TRBV6-5 to TRBJ1-1; D gene unclear. CDR3 length: 15 amino acids. Germline CDR1 reads MNHEY; CDR2 reads SVGAGI. Between the trimmed V and J ends, which lost 2 bases and 4 bases, there was a span of 14 bases. For the CDR3, the DNA is TGTGCCAGCAGTTACAAAGGGCCGGGCGGCACTGAAGCTTTCTTT. This encodes CASSYKGPGGTEAFF.

This clonotype was detected ten times or more. The rearrangement uses TRBV20-1 and TRBJ2-1; 7 positions agree with TRBD2. The germline V gene has CDR1 DFQATT and CDR2 SNEGSKA (reference sequence). The V and J ends lost 0 bases and 6 bases, in that order; junction bases with no gene match: 11. This CDR3 has 16 amino acids. The CDR3, as DNA: TGCAGTGCTAGAGATAACCGCCAGGGAGGGGCCAATGAGCAGTTCTTC. It yields the protein CSARDNRQGGANEQFF.

At least ten counts were recorded for this clonotype. The chain has TRBV20-1 and TRBJ2-7; tentatively, D is TRBD1 (6 bases). The CDR3 covers 16 residues. Germline V gene data show CDR1 as DFQATT and CDR2 as SNEGSKA (reference sequence). V was clipped by 0 bases and J by 4 bases, with 19 bases between them. The CDR3 DNA is TGCAGTGCTAGAGATCGGTCCGGGACAAGAATTTACGAGCAGTACTTC. Translating it yields CSARDRSGTRIYEQYF.

This clonotype appeared many times. The chain links TRBV29-1 to TRBJ2-3, with D uncertain. Between the trimmed V and J ends, which lost 8 bases and 6 bases, there was a span of 12 bases. The CDR3 sequence is 11 residues long. Germline CDR1 and CDR2: SQVTM and ANQGSEA. The CDR3 region is CSPPPDDTQYF. The CDR3 DNA sequence: TGCAGCCCCCCGCCCGACGATACGCAGTATTTT.

The table lists this clonotype with a few counts. This rearrangement joins TRBV29-1 to TRBJ2-6, with a tentative D call TRBD2 (6 bases). Trimming took off 3 bases at V and 0 bases at J, with 12 bases between the two ends. CDR1 is SQVTM, CDR2 ANQGSEA, per germline. The CDR3 length is 16 residues. The CDR3 here is CSVELGGSSGANVLTF. CDR3 sequence (DNA): TGCAGCGTTGAGTTGGGGGGAAGCTCTGGGGCCAACGTCCTGACTTTC.

In this sample, this clonotype turned up a few times. This sequence joins TRBV27 and TRBJ1-5, with 8 bases that match TRBD1. The CDR3 is made up of 15 amino acids. Germline CDR1 MNHEY, CDR2 SMNVEV (reference sequence). The V gene end was trimmed by 6 bases and the J gene end by 3 bases; junction bases not matched to a gene: 7. The CDR3 sequence: CASSRGLTSNQPQHF. The CDR3 nucleotides read TGTGCCAGCAGCAGGGGGCTAACCTCCAATCAGCCCCAGCATTTT.